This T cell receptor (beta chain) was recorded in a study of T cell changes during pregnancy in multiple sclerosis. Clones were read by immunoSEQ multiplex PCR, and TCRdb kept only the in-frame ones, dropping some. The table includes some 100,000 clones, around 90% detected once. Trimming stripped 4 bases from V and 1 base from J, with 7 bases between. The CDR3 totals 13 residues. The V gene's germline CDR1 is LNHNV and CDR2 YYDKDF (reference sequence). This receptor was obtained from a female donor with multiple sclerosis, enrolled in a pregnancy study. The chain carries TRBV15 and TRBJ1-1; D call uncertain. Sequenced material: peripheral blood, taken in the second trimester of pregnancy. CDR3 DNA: TGTGCCACCAGCATACACAGGAACACTGAAGCTTTCTTT. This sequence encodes CATSIHRNTEAFF.